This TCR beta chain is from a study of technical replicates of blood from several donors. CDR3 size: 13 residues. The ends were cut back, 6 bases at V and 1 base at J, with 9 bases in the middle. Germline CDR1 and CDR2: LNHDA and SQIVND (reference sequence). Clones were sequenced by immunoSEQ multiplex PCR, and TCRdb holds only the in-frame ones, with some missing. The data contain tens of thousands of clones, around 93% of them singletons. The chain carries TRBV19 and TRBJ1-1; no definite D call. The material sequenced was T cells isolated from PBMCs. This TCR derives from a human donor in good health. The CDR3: CASRNIQNTEAFF. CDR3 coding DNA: TGTGCCAGTAGGAACATACAGAACACTGAAGCTTTCTTT.